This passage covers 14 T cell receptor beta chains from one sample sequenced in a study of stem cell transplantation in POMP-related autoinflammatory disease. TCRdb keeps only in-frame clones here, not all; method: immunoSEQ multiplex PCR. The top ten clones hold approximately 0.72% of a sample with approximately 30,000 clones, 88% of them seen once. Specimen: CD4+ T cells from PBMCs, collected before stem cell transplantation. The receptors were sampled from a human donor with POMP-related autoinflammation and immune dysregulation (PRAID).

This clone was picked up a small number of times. CDR3 sequence reads: CASTNTEAFF. The CDR3 DNA reads as TGTGCCAGCACGAACACTGAAGCTTTCTTT. The chain is built from TRBV2 and TRBJ1-1; D call uncertain. The CDR3 is 10 amino acids. The germline V gene encodes CDR1 SNHLY and CDR2 FYNNEI. V lost 7 bases and J 1 base, leaving 1 base between the germline ends.

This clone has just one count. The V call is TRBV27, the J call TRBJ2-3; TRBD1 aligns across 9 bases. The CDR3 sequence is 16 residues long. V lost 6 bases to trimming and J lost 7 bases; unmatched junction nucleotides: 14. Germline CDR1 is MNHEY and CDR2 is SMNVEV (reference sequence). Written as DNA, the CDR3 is TGTGCCAGCAGCCCCAGATTTGGGACAGGGCCAAATACGCAGTATTTT. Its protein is CASSPRFGTGPNTQYF.

DNA of the CDR3: TGTGCCAGCAGCGTAGAGGCAGGAGTGGGCTACACCTTC. This translates into CASSVEAGVGYTF. The rearrangement links TRBV9 to TRBJ1-2; no firm D call. CDR1 and CDR2 from the germline V gene are SGDLS and YYNGEE. V lost 0 bases, J lost 8 bases, and 11 bases lay in between. The CDR3 has 13 amino acids.

CDR3 coding DNA: TGTGCCAGCAGCTTGGCCGGCGGGCAGGAGGCTTTCTTT. It codes for CASSLAGGQEAFF. The chain carries TRBV5-4 and TRBJ1-1; no reliable D call. This CDR3 comprises 13 residues. V lost 0 bases to trimming and J lost 11 bases, with 14 bases between them. Looked up from germline, CDR1 is SGHNT and CDR2 is YYREEE (reference sequence).

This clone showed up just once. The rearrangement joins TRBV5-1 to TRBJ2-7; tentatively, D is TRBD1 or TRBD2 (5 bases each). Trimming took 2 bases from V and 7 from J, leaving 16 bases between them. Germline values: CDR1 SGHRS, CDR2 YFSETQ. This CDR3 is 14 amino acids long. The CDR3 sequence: CASSFGQGVGEQYF. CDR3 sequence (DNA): TGCGCCAGCAGCTTTGGTCAGGGAGTGGGAGAGCAGTACTTC.

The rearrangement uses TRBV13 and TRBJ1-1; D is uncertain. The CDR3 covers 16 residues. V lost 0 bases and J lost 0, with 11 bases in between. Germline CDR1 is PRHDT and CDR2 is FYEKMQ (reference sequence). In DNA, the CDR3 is TGTGCCAGCAGCTTAGGCCGTTGGAGGGTGAACACTGAAGCTTTCTTT. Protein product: CASSLGRWRVNTEAFF.

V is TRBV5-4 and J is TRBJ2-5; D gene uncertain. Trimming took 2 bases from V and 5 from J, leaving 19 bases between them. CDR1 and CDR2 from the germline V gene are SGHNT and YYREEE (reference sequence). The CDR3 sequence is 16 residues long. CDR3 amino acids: CASSLKTSVSWETQYF. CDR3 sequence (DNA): TGTGCCAGCAGCTTAAAAACCTCGGTTTCCTGGGAGACCCAGTACTTC. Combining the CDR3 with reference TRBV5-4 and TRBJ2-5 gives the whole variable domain ETGVTQSPTHLIKTRGQQVTLRCSSQSGHNTVSWYQQALGQGPQFIFQYYREEENGRGNFPPRFSGLQFPNYSSELNVNALELDDSALYLCASSLKTSVSWETQYFGPGTRLLVL.

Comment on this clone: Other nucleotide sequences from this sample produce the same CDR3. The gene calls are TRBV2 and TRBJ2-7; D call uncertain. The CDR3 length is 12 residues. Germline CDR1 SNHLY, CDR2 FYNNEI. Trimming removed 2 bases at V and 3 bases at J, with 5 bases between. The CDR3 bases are TGTGCCAGCAGTGAACGCGGCTACGAGCAGTACTTC. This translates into CASSERGYEQYF.

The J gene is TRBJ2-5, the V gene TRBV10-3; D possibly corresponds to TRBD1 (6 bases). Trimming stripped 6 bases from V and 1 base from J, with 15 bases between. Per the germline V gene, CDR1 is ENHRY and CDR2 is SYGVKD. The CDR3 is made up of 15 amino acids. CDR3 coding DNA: TGTGCCATCAGACACGGACAGAGAATCCAAGAGACCCAGTACTTC. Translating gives CAIRHGQRIQETQYF.

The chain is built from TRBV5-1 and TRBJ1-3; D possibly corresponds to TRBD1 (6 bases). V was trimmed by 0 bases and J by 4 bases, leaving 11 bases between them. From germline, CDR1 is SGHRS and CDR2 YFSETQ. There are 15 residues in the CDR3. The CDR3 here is CASSLAGDTGNTIYF. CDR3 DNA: TGCGCCAGCAGCTTGGCAGGGGACACAGGAAACACCATATATTTT.

CDR3 in DNA: TGTGCCAGCGAGAGGAGCGCTGGTAGTGAAAAACTGTTTTTT. It translates to CASERSAGSEKLFF. The J gene is TRBJ1-4, the V gene TRBV2; D remains unclear. CDR3 size: 14 residues. Trimming cost V 8 bases and J 7 bases, with 17 bases left between them. Germline V CDR1 and CDR2: SNHLY, FYNNEI.

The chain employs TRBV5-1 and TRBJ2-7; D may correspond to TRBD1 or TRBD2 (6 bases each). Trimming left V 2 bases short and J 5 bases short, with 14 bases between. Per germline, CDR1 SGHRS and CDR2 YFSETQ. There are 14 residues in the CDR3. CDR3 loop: CASSLGGTVDEQYF. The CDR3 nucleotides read TGCGCCAGCAGCTTAGGGGGGACTGTAGACGAGCAGTACTTC.

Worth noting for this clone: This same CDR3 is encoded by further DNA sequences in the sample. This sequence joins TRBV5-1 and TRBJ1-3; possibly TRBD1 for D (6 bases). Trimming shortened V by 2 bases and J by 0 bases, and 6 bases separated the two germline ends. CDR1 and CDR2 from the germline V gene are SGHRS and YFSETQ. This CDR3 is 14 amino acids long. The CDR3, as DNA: TGCGCCAGCAGCTTAGGGGGCTCTGGAAACACCATATATTTT. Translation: CASSLGGSGNTIYF.

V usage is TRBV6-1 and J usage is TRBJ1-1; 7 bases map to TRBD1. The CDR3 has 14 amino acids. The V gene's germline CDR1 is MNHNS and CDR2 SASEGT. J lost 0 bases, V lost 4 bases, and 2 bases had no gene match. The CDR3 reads CASSVTGVNTEAFF. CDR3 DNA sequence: TGTGCCAGCAGTGTTACAGGGGTGAACACTGAAGCTTTCTTT.